The following is a T cell receptor (beta chain) sequence with its context. Method: immunoSEQ multiplex PCR; TCRdb's copy keeps in-frame clones and lacks some. The sample lists some 500,000 clones, roughly 78% occurring once. This record comes from a study of shared clonotypes between healthy human individuals. Germline-derived CDR1 and CDR2 are MDHEN and SYDVKM. This CDR3 spans 15 amino acids. Trimming took off 1 base at V and 2 bases at J, with 9 bases between the two ends. Material for sequencing was PBMCs. The chain joins TRBV28 to TRBJ1-5; D gene ambiguous. The clonotype was recovered from a middle-aged woman in good health. Some clones in this sample may be carry-over from other donors' samples. The CDR3 loop is CASSLLGMGNQPQHF. Here the CDR3 DNA reads TGTGCCAGCAGTTTATTAGGTATGGGCAATCAGCCCCAGCATTTT.